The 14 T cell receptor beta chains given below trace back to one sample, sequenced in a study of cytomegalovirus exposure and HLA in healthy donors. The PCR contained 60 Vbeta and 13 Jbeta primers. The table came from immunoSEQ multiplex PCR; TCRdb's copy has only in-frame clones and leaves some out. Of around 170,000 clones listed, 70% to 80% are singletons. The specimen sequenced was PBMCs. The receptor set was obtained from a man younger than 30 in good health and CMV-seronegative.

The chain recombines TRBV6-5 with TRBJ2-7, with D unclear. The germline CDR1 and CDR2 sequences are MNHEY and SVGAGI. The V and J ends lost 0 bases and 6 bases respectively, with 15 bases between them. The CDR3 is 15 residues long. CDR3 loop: CASSYSRWLVSEQYF. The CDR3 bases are TGTGCCAGCAGTTACTCTCGCTGGTTGGTGAGCGAGCAGTACTTC.

The CDR3, as DNA: TGTGCCAGAGGGGGGACAGGGGGCAGGGAGACCCAGTACTTC. Its protein is CARGGTGGRETQYF. This chain uses TRBV2 with TRBJ2-5; 12 positions agree with TRBD1. Germline lookup yields CDR1 SNHLY and CDR2 FYNNEI. After removal of 9 bases from V and 5 bases from J, the junction contained 7 bases not matched to a gene. CDR3 length: 14 residues.

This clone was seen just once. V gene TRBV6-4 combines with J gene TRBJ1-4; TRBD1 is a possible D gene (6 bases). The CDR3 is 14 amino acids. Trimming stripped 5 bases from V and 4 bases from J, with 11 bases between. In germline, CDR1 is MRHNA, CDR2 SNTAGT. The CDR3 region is CASSQDSFNEKLFF. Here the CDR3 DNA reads TGTGCCAGCAGTCAGGACAGTTTTAATGAAAAACTGTTTTTT.

Here the CDR3 DNA reads TGTGCCAGCAGCCCACAGGGAATTTTGACTGAAGCTTTCTTT. It specifies CASSPQGILTEAFF. The chain uses TRBV5-4 and TRBJ1-1, with D possibly TRBD1 on 6 matching bases. Trimming pared 4 bases from V and 5 bases from J, leaving 15 bases between. The CDR3 has 14 amino acids. Per germline, CDR1 SGHNT and CDR2 YYREEE (reference sequence).

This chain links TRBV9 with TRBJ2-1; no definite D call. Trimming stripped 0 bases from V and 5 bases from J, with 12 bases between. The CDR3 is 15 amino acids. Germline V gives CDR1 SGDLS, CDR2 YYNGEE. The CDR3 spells CASSVGVGLNNEQFF. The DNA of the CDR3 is TGTGCCAGCAGCGTAGGCGTGGGCTTAAACAATGAGCAGTTCTTC.

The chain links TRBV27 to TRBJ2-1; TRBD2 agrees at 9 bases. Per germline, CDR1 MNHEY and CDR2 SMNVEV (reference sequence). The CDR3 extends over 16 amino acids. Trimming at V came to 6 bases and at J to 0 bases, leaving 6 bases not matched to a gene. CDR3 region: CASRPGLASSYNEQFF. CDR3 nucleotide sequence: TGTGCCAGCAGGCCCGGACTAGCGAGCTCCTACAATGAGCAGTTCTTC.

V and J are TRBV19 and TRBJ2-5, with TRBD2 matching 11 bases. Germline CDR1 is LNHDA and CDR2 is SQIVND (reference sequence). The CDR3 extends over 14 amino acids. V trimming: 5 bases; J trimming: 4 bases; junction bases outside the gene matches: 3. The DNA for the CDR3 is TGTGCCAGTAGTCCCGGGACTAGCGGAGAGACCCAGTACTTC. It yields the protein CASSPGTSGETQYF.

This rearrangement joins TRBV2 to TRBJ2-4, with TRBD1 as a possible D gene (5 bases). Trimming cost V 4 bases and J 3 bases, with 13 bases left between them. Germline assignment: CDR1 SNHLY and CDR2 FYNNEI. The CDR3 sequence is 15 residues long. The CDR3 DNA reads TGTGCCAGCAGTGGGTGGGCCACAGGCAAAAACATTCAGTACTTC. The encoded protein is CASSGWATGKNIQYF.

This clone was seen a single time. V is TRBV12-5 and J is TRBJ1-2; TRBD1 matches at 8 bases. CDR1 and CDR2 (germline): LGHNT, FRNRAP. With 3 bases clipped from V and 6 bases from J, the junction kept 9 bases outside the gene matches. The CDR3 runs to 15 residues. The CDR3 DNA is TGTGCTAGTGGTTTTAGTAGAACAGGGGGGCATGGCTACACCTTC. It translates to CASGFSRTGGHGYTF.

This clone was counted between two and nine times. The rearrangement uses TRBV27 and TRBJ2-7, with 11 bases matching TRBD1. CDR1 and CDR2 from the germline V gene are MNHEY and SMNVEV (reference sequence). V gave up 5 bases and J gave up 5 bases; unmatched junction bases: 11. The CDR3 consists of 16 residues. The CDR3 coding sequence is TGTGCCAGCAGTAACCTGGGGACAGGGGGTCCTGACGAGCAGTACTTC. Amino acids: CASSNLGTGGPDEQYF.

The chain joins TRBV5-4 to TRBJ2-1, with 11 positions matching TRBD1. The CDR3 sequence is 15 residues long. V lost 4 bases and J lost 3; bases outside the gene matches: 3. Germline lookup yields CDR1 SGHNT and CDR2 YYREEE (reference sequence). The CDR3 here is CASSRGTGGYNEQFF. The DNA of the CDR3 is TGTGCCAGCAGCCGGGGGACAGGGGGCTACAATGAGCAGTTCTTC.

CDR3 sequence (DNA): TGCGCCAGCAGGCGGAGCACAGATACGCAGTATTTT. Translating gives CASRRSTDTQYF. The chain combines TRBV10-2 with TRBJ2-3; D not certain. The germline gives CDR1 WSHSY, CDR2 SAAADI. V was shortened by 6 bases and J by 0 bases, with 4 bases between the two germline ends. The length of the CDR3 is 12 residues.

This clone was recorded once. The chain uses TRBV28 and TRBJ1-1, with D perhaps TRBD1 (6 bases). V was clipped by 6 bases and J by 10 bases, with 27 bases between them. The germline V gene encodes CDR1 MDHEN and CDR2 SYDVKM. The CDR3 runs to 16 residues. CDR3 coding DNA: TGTGCCAGCAGCCTGAACTTCGGGAACAGGGCTGGGTCAGCTTTCTTT. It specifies CASSLNFGNRAGSAFF.

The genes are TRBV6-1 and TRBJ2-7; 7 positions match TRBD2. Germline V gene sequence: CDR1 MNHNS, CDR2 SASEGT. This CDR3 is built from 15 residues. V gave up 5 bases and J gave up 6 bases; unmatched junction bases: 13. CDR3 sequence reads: CASSPTSPYSGEQYF. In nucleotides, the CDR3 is TGTGCCAGCAGTCCGACTAGCCCGTACAGCGGCGAGCAGTACTTC.